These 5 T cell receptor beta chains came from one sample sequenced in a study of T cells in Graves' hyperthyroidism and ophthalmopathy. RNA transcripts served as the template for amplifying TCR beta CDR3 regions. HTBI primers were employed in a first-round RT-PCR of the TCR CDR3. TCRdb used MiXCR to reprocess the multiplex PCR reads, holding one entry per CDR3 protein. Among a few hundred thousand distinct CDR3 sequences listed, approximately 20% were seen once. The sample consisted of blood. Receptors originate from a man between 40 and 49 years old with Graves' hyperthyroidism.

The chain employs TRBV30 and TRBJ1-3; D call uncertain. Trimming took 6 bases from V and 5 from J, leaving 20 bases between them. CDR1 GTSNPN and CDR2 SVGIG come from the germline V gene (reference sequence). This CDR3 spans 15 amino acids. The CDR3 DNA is TGTGCCTGCCTTGCCCGTACGCCTTTAAGAAACACCATATATTTT. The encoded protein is CACLARTPLRNTIYF.

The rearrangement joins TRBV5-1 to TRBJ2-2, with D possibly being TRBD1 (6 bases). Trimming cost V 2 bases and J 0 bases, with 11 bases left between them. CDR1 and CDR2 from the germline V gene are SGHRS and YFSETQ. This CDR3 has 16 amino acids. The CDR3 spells CASSFWGPSNTGELFF. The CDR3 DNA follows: TGCGCCAGCAGCTTTTGGGGGCCGTCGAACACCGGGGAGCTGTTTTTT.

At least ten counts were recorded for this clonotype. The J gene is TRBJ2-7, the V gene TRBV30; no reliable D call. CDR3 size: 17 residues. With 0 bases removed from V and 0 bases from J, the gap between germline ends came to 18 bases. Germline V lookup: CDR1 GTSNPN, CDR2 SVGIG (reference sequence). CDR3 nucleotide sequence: TGTGCCTGGAGTGTCTTCTATCGGGTTGGGGACTCCTACGAGCAGTACTTC. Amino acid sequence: CAWSVFYRVGDSYEQYF.

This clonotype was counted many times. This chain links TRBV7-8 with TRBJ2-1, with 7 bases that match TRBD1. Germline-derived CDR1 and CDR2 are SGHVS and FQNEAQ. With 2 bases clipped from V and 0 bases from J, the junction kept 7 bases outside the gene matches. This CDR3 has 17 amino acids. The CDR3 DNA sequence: TGTGCCAGCAGCTTATCCCTAGGGGGCTCCTCCTACAATGAGCAGTTCTTC. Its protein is CASSLSLGGSSYNEQFF.

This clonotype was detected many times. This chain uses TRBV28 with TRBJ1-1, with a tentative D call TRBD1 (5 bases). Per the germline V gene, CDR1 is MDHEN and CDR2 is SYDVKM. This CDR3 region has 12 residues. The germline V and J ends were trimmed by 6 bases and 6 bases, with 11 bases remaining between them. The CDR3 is CASSLRGSEAFF. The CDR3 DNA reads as TGTGCCAGCAGCCTGAGGGGTTCTGAAGCTTTCTTT.